Listed below are T cell receptor beta chains from one sample, sequenced in a study of T-cell reconstitution after alpha-beta-depleted transplantation in children. Via MiXCR, TCRdb re-called the PCR reads, giving one row per CDR3 protein. The repertoire holds 350,000 to 500,000 distinct CDR3 sequences, with about 45% as singletons. The sequencing used PBMCs, collected before TCRalphabeta/CD19-depleted stem cell transplant. The source is a girl aged 2-10 years with aplastic anemia, due to receive a stem cell transplant. Each CDR3 is given without its conserved first and last residue. A D gene is named only where the DNA matches it firmly.

D: TRBD1; V: TRBV20-1; length: 10; CDR3: SARKGALEES
D: -; V: TRBV20-1; length: 14; CDR3: SARDPGRISGNTIY
D: -; V: TRBV5-1; length: 13; CDR3: ASRKDRVDQETQY
D: -; V: TRBV12-3/TRBV12-4; length: 12; CDR3: ASSLDIKPDTQY
D: -; V: TRBV6-4; length: 11; CDR3: ASSDTASGEDT
D: TRBD2; V: TRBV28; length: 13; CDR3: ASSSRQRGTDEQF
D: TRBD1; V: TRBV12-3/TRBV12-4; length: 13; CDR3: ASSLYQLRGIEQY
D: -; V: TRBV7-2; length: 13; CDR3: ASSRGAGNTGELF
D: -; V: TRBV20-1; length: 10; CDR3: SASAPPDTQY
D: -; V: TRBV7-2; length: 14; CDR3: ASSLNLGLLTDTQY
D: -; V: TRBV29-1; length: 11; CDR3: SVEEGIGDGYT
D: -; V: TRBV12-3/TRBV12-4; length: 14; CDR3: ASSPRDIRFGTEAF
D: TRBD1; V: TRBV5-1; length: 13; CDR3: ASRGPGQGQETQY
D: -; V: TRBV12-3/TRBV12-4; length: 15; CDR3: ASSQGGGRPSTDTQY
D: TRBD2; V: TRBV5-6; length: 15; CDR3: ASSSPGTSVDTGELF
D: TRBD2; V: TRBV5-1; length: 13; CDR3: ASSFGVAGVGELF
D: -; V: TRBV29-1; length: 9; CDR3: SVVQFYEQY
D: -; V: TRBV27; length: 15; CDR3: ASSLQGWVGSTDTQY
D: -; V: TRBV20-1; length: 13; CDR3: SASPVRSSYNEQF
D: TRBD1; V: TRBV20-1; length: 13; CDR3: SASMRTGWNTEAF
D: -; V: TRBV7-2; length: 11; CDR3: ASSLVAGRTQY
D: TRBD1; V: TRBV5-1; length: 13; CDR3: ASSTRQGNTGELF
D: TRBD1; V: TRBV5-1; length: 12; CDR3: ASSSKGTGSGYT
D: -; V: TRBV20-1; length: 10; CDR3: SASGGYNEQF
D: TRBD2; V: TRBV28; length: 14; CDR3: ASSILGSGGTNEQF
D: TRBD2; V: TRBV20-1; length: 10; CDR3: SAPSSGYEQY
D: TRBD1; V: TRBV19; length: 12; CDR3: ASSRTGGLDGYT
D: TRBD2; V: TRBV15; length: 15; CDR3: ATSGINPGLAEVEQF
D: -; V: TRBV29-1; length: 10; CDR3: SVAGWGETQY
D: -; V: TRBV6-2/TRBV6-3; length: 10; CDR3: ASGWGFYEQY
D: -; V: TRBV28; length: 13; CDR3: ASNPTRGTYNEQF
D: -; V: TRBV10-2; length: 11; CDR3: ASRAGRAYEQY
D: -; V: TRBV6-5; length: 12; CDR3: ASSYSETIGIQY
D: TRBD1; V: TRBV5-6; length: 12; CDR3: ASSEDRVNSPLH
D: TRBD2; V: TRBV7-9; length: 14; CDR3: ASSRRSGSTYNEQF
D: TRBD2; V: TRBV11-2; length: 15; CDR3: ASSLERTSGGVGELF
D: -; V: TRBV18; length: 11; CDR3: ASSPGAQYEQY
D: TRBD2; V: TRBV7-6; length: 14; CDR3: ASSLGSGGTQETQY
D: TRBD2; V: TRBV6-2/TRBV6-3; length: 14; CDR3: ASSYYSGNVQETQY
D: -; V: TRBV20-1; length: 11; CDR3: SASQQGLNEQY
D: -; V: TRBV20-1; length: 13; CDR3: SADQGLGRRDTQY
D: -; V: TRBV11-2; length: 13; CDR3: ASSLAYRAQETQY
D: -; V: TRBV28; length: 11; CDR3: ASSLWGTSGQY
D: -; V: TRBV6-6; length: 11; CDR3: ASSPTQIQPQH
D: TRBD1; V: TRBV20-1; length: 14; CDR3: SANIGQAYSNQPQH
D: -; V: TRBV7-2; length: 13; CDR3: ASSLLGEKVGEQY
D: -; V: TRBV7-8; length: 12; CDR3: ASSVGGGLETQY
D: -; V: TRBV18; length: 11; CDR3: ASSREAKNIQY
D: -; V: TRBV10-3; length: 10; CDR3: AISEATYEQY
D: TRBD1; V: TRBV5-1; length: 13; CDR3: ASSLRRDREETQY
D: TRBD1; V: TRBV19; length: 11; CDR3: ASAWDRGETQY
D: -; V: TRBV5-1; length: 12; CDR3: ASRGAGGTGELF
D: -; V: TRBV4-1; length: 11; CDR3: ATSPGYTGELF